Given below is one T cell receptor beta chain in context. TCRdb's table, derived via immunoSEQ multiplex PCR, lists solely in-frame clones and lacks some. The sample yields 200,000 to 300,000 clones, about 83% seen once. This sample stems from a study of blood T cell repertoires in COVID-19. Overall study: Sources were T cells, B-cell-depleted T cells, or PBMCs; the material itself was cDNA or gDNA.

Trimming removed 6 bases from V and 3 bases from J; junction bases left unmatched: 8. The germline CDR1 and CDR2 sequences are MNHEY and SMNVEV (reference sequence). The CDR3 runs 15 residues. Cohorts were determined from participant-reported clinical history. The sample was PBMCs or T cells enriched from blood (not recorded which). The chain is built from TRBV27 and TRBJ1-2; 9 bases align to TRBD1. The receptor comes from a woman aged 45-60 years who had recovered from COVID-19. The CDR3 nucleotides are TGTGCCAGCAGGGGGGACAGGGATTTTTACTATGGCTACACCTTC. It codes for CASRGDRDFYYGYTF.